The T cell receptor (beta chain) described here comes from a study of naive and memory T cell subsets. The germline V gene has CDR1 LGHNA and CDR2 YNFKEQ. The CDR3 is made up of 15 amino acids. V lost 0 bases, J lost 4 bases, and 2 bases stayed unmatched. Findings of the study overall: Gini index rose across naive, CM, EM and EMRA in CD4 and CD8.

CMV status came from CD4+ IFNgamma after overnight CMV lysate stimulation. CD4 T cells were positively selected, then CD8 T cells from the CD4-negative fraction. An equimolar mix of two oligonucleotides served as the beta constant-region primer for TRBC1 and TRBC2. Ligation attached a single-stranded oligonucleotide with a 12-nucleotide UMI and the SP2 primer to the cDNA 3' end. TCRdb ran MiXCR on the UMI-ligation and nested PCR reads and lists one entry per CDR3 protein. The data hold some 100,000 distinct CDR3 sequences, with 6% to 7.5% observed a single time. This clonotype was counted many times. Its specificity is not known.

The chain uses TRBV4-2 and TRBJ1-5, with 8 bases identical to TRBD1. The receptor was isolated from a human donor in good health. The sample consisted of central memory CD4+ T cells from blood. The CDR3 region is CASSQENRGNQPQHF. The CDR3 DNA follows: TGTGCCAGCAGCCAAGAGAACAGGGGGAATCAGCCCCAGCATTTT.